The rows below give T cell receptor beta chains drawn from one sample of a study of T-cell memory formation after mild COVID-19. TCRdb itself ran the 5' RACE reads through MiXCR, one entry per CDR3 protein. The top ten clones hold roughly 8.3% of a sample with about 600,000 distinct CDR3 sequences, roughly 20% of them seen once. The sample comprised PBMCs or a T cell subset sorted from them (not recorded which). The receptors come from an adult woman who had mild COVID-19 (a few samples of this study predate the infection). Cell type and time point are not known. CDR3s include the opening cysteine and the closing phenylalanine or tryptophan. D genes are given only for firm matches. Only part of the rows carry a size: once, few, many, or a class if the clone is expanded.

j_call	d_call	clone_size	v_call	cdr3_aa	cdr3_nt
TRBJ1-5	.	.	TRBV7-6	CASTPYSQPQHF	TGTGCCAGCACCCCTTACAGCCAGCCCCAGCATTTT
TRBJ2-2	.	few	TRBV28	CASSLTGLYTGELFF	TGTGCCAGCAGTTTGACAGGCCTATACACCGGGGAGCTGTTTTTT
TRBJ2-7	.	.	TRBV4-2	CASSLGQGLSEQYF	TGTGCCAGCAGCTTGGGGCAGGGCCTCTCCGAGCAGTACTTC
TRBJ2-7	.	few	TRBV12-3/TRBV12-4	CASGLVGEQYF	TGTGCCAGCGGTCTAGTCGGCGAGCAGTACTTC
TRBJ2-3	.	.	TRBV24-1	CATSEGSDRYTDTQYF	TGTGCCACCAGTGAGGGATCTGACAGATACACAGATACGCAGTATTTT
TRBJ2-3	.	few	TRBV2	CASSAPSLTRNTDTQYF	TGTGCCAGCAGCGCTCCATCCCTTACTAGAAACACAGATACGCAGTATTTT
TRBJ2-7	.	few	TRBV6-6	CASTERSSYEQYF	TGTGCCAGCACAGAGCGAAGCTCCTACGAGCAGTACTTC
TRBJ2-1	.	.	TRBV7-3	CASSLSGISYNEQFF	TGTGCCAGCAGCTTATCCGGGATCTCCTACAATGAGCAGTTCTTC
TRBJ2-2	TRBD1	.	TRBV6-5	CASIPSPGQGGTGELFF	TGTGCCAGCATCCCTTCCCCGGGACAGGGTGGCACCGGGGAGCTGTTTTTT
TRBJ2-5	.	few	TRBV2	CASSEAVGLETQYF	TGTGCCAGCAGTGAAGCTGTGGGCCTAGAGACCCAGTACTTC
TRBJ1-1	.	.	TRBV7-8	CASSSRDNMNTEAFF	TGTGCCAGCAGCAGCCGGGACAACATGAACACTGAAGCTTTCTTT
TRBJ2-7	TRBD2	many	TRBV12-3/TRBV12-4	CASSLLGTSGFYEQYF	TGTGCCAGCAGTCTCCTTGGGACTAGCGGCTTCTACGAGCAGTACTTC
TRBJ2-3	.	.	TRBV25-1	CASTLVGTDTQYF	TGTGCCAGCACCCTGGTTGGAACTGATACGCAGTATTTT
TRBJ2-7	.	.	TRBV25-1	CASSESDSYTYEQYF	TGTGCCAGCAGTGAGTCGGACAGCTATACATACGAGCAGTACTTC
TRBJ2-7	.	.	TRBV5-1	CASSPYSGQQFTYEQYF	TGCGCCAGCAGCCCCTATAGCGGACAGCAGTTTACCTACGAGCAGTACTTC
TRBJ2-1	.	few	TRBV2	CASRGDRQHEQFF	TGTGCCAGCAGGGGGGATCGGCAGCATGAGCAGTTCTTC
TRBJ2-1	.	.	TRBV7-2	CASRTTQYNEQFF	TGTGCCAGCAGAACCACTCAGTACAATGAGCAGTTCTTC
TRBJ1-3	.	few	TRBV2	CASSEPAQAGNTIYF	TGTGCCAGCAGTGAACCGGCCCAGGCTGGAAACACCATATATTTT
TRBJ2-1	TRBD1	few	TRBV24-1	CATSDFGTGTGEQFF	TGTGCCACCAGTGACTTTGGGACAGGCACGGGTGAGCAGTTCTTC
TRBJ2-2	.	many	TRBV2	CASSRIRETGELFF	TGTGCCAGCAGTCGCATCAGGGAAACCGGGGAGCTGTTTTTT
TRBJ1-6	.	few	TRBV20-1	CSARDLQLIYNSPLHF	TGCAGTGCTAGAGATCTGCAGCTTATATATAATTCACCCCTCCACTTT
TRBJ2-1	TRBD2	.	TRBV5-6	CASSFASGRDNEQFF	TGTGCCAGCAGCTTTGCTAGCGGGAGAGATAATGAGCAGTTCTTC